The 25 T cell receptor beta chains given below trace back to one sample, sequenced in a study of beta chain features in type 1 diabetes. The sequenced template was cDNA made from the entire isolated RNA. Using immunoSEQ multiplex PCR, the repertoire was profiled, and TCRdb retains in-frame clones only, with some absent. The profile covers around 310,000 clones, with approximately 12% appearing a single time and about 0.016% taken by the ten largest. Notes on the study in general: Patients with Type 1 diabetes showed moderately but significantly shorter TCRB CDR3s in all four CD4+ subsets.

For these receptors, no antigen is known. The sequenced material came from naive CD4+ T cells from blood. Every receptor here comes from a woman aged 18-29 years with type 1 diabetes.

The V call is TRBV5-1, the J call TRBJ2-7; a possible D gene is TRBD1 (5 bases). This CDR3 is 17 amino acids long. Between the trimmed V and J ends, which lost 4 bases and 0 bases, there was a span of 20 bases. The germline gives CDR1 SGHRS, CDR2 YFSETQ. CDR3 protein: CASSLAPTGLSSYEQYF. The CDR3 bases are TGCGCCAGCAGCCTCGCTCCCACAGGCCTGAGCTCCTACGAGCAGTACTTC.

The chain is built from TRBV25-1 and TRBJ2-7, with D possibly being TRBD1 (5 bases). From germline, CDR1 is MGHDK and CDR2 SYGVNS. The V and J ends lost 1 base and 6 bases respectively, with 13 bases between them. CDR3 length equals 14 residues. Written as DNA, the CDR3 is TGTGCCAGCAGTGAATGGAAGGGGCGCGGCGAGCAGTACTTC. Translated, it gives CASSEWKGRGEQYF.

The V gene is TRBV6-6, the J gene TRBJ2-1; tentatively, D is TRBD2 (6 bases). CDR3 length: 14 residues. Germline-derived CDR1 and CDR2 are MNHNY and SVGAGI (reference sequence). Trimming pared 5 bases from V and 8 bases from J, leaving 16 bases between. In DNA, the CDR3 is TGTGCCAGCAGTACTGTGGGGGGAATGCATGAGCAGTTCTTC. Translated, it gives CASSTVGGMHEQFF.

This clone was counted between two and nine times. The V and J genes are TRBV2 and TRBJ2-7; 8 nucleotides align to TRBD2. Germline assignment: CDR1 SNHLY and CDR2 FYNNEI. This CDR3 contains 14 residues. V shed 7 bases, J shed 4 bases, and the junction held 9 bases outside the gene matches. The DNA for the CDR3 is TGTGCCAGCACCGGGACTAGGGGTAGGTACGAGCAGTACGTC. Protein sequence: CASTGTRGRYEQYV.

This clone was found a few times. This chain connects TRBV25-1 to TRBJ1-2; a possible D gene is TRBD1 (6 bases). V was shortened by 2 bases and J by 4 bases, with 11 bases between the two germline ends. Germline CDR1 MGHDK, CDR2 SYGVNS. The CDR3 extends over 14 amino acids. The CDR3 loop reads CASSEQGMGYGYTF. CDR3 nucleotide sequence: TGTGCCAGCAGTGAACAGGGGATGGGCTATGGCTACACCTTC.

This clone was observed a few times. The CDR3 here is CASSLVLAGGETQYF. CDR3 in DNA: TGTGCCAGCAGCTTGGTGCTAGCGGGAGGAGAGACCCAGTACTTC. The chain has TRBV5-6 and TRBJ2-5; 11 bases match TRBD2. This CDR3 has 15 amino acids. Germline V gene data show CDR1 as SGHDT and CDR2 as YYEEEE. V was pared by 0 bases and J by 4 bases, with 2 bases of the junction left unmatched. Together with reference TRBV5-6 and TRBJ2-5, the CDR3 gives the full variable domain: DAGVTQSPTHLIKTRGQQVTLRCSPKSGHDTVSWYQQALGQGPQFIFQYYEEEERQRGNFPDRFSGHQFPNYSSELNVNALLLGDSALYLCASSLVLAGGETQYFGPGTRLLVL.

The CDR3: CASSPRGDLAGYNEQFF. The CDR3 nucleotides read TGTGCCAGCAGCCCCAGAGGAGATCTAGCGGGCTACAATGAGCAGTTCTTC. The chain employs TRBV9 and TRBJ2-1, with 8 bases lining up with TRBD2. The CDR3 has 17 amino acids. Trimming took 4 bases from V and 3 from J; bases not matched to a gene: 12. Germline CDR1 SGDLS, CDR2 YYNGEE. The full variable domain, in which reference TRBV9 and TRBJ2-1 provide the parts outside the CDR3, is DSGVTQTPKHLITATGQRVTLRCSPRSGDLSVYWYQQSLDQGLQFLIQYYNGEERAKGNILERFSAQQFPDLHSELNLSSLELGDSALYFCASSPRGDLAGYNEQFFGPGTRLTVL.

A note on this clone: The identical CDR3 is also encoded by other nucleotide sequences in the sample. V and J are TRBV28 and TRBJ1-4; no clear D. CDR3 length: 11 residues. Trimming stripped 2 bases from V and 8 bases from J, with 3 bases between. Germline V gene lookup returns CDR1 MDHEN and CDR2 SYDVKM. The CDR3 here is CASSLEEKLFF. CDR3 in DNA: TGTGCCAGCAGTTTAGAGGAAAAACTGTTTTTT. Looking up the rest from reference TRBV28 and TRBJ1-4 gives the full variable domain: DVKVTQSSRYLVKRTGEKVFLECVQDMDHENMFWYRQDPGLGLRLIYFSYDVKMKEKGDIPEGYSVSREKKERFSLILESASTNQTSMYLCASSLEEKLFFGSGTQLSVL.

This clone occurred once. The chain carries TRBV7-2 and TRBJ2-2, with 9 bases fitting TRBD2. The germline V gene encodes CDR1 SGHTA and CDR2 FQGNSA. V was pared by 5 bases and J by 1 base, with 14 bases of the junction left unmatched. There are 19 residues in the CDR3. The CDR3 reads CASSRVGLAGLGNTGELFF. The DNA for the CDR3 is TGTGCCAGCAGCCGAGTTGGGCTAGCGGGATTAGGGAACACCGGGGAGCTGTTTTTT.

This chain connects TRBV2 to TRBJ2-5; 7 bases match TRBD1. Trimming removed 4 bases from V and 6 bases from J; junction bases left unmatched: 14. The CDR3 is made up of 16 amino acids. Germline loops: CDR1 SNHLY, CDR2 FYNNEI. The CDR3 here is CASSVVDRASGQTQYF. As DNA, the CDR3 is TGTGCCAGCAGTGTGGTCGACAGGGCCTCTGGTCAGACCCAGTACTTC.

The gene calls are TRBV10-3 and TRBJ2-2; D unclear. The CDR3 spans 14 residues. The germline V and J ends were trimmed by 0 bases and 4 bases, with 6 bases remaining between them. Germline CDR1 ENHRY, CDR2 SYGVKD. CDR3 protein: CAISESIGTGELFF. As DNA, the CDR3 is TGTGCCATCAGTGAGTCGATCGGCACCGGGGAGCTGTTTTTT.

This clone has just a few counts. The chain links TRBV29-1 to TRBJ1-1; D is unresolved. V lost 6 bases, J lost 4 bases, and 15 bases lay in between. The CDR3 length is 13 residues. CDR1 and CDR2 from the germline V gene are SQVTM and ANQGSEA. As DNA, the CDR3 is TGCAGCGTCCATGAGGGATCGTTCACTGAAGCTTTCTTT. As protein: CSVHEGSFTEAFF.

CDR3 loop: CASQRGTGIGYTF. The CDR3 region has the DNA TGTGCCAGCCAGAGGGGGACAGGGATTGGCTACACCTTC. The genes are TRBV7-9 and TRBJ1-2; 9 nucleotides agree with TRBD1. V was pared by 8 bases and J by 7 bases, with 8 bases of the junction left unmatched. Germline V gene data show CDR1 as SEHNR and CDR2 as FQNEAQ (reference sequence). This CDR3 region has 13 residues.

This clone was seen a few times. The rearrangement links TRBV18 to TRBJ2-3; D unclear. The CDR3 totals 13 residues. With 0 bases removed from V and 2 bases from J, the gap between germline ends came to 3 bases. Germline V gene sequence: CDR1 KGHSH, CDR2 LQKENI. CDR3 in DNA: TGTGCCAGCTCACCACCTAACACAGATACGCAGTATTTT. This encodes CASSPPNTDTQYF.

This clone was seen only a few times. The chain is built from TRBV25-1 and TRBJ1-5, with 8 bases identical to TRBD1. Germline V gene sequence: CDR1 MGHDK, CDR2 SYGVNS. The V gene end was trimmed by 4 bases and the J gene end by 8 bases; junction bases not matched to a gene: 10. The CDR3 covers 15 residues. CDR3 protein: CASSATGVYQEPQHF. DNA for the CDR3: TGTGCCAGCAGTGCGACAGGGGTGTATCAGGAGCCCCAGCATTTT. Full variable domain (outside the CDR3, taken from reference TRBV25-1 and TRBJ1-5): EADIYQTPRYLVIGTGKKITLECSQTMGHDKMYWYQQDPGMELHLIHYSYGVNSTEKGDLSSESTVSRIRTEHFPLTLESARPSHTSQYLCASSATGVYQEPQHFGDGTRLSIL.

The gene calls are TRBV6-5 and TRBJ2-7; TRBD1 matches 11 bases. The V gene end was trimmed by 4 bases and the J gene end by 2 bases; junction bases not matched to a gene: 4. There are 15 residues in the CDR3. Germline loops: CDR1 MNHEY, CDR2 SVGAGI. The CDR3: CASSSQGQGAYEQYF. The CDR3 bases are TGTGCCAGCAGTTCGCAGGGACAGGGGGCCTACGAGCAGTACTTC.

This chain links TRBV7-9 with TRBJ2-1; 8 nucleotides agree with TRBD2. V lost 3 bases and J lost 9; bases outside the gene matches: 4. Germline V gives CDR1 SEHNR, CDR2 FQNEAQ (reference sequence). There are 13 residues in the CDR3. The CDR3 nucleotides are TGTGCCAGCAGCTTGAGGGGACTAGGTGAGCAGTTCTTC. It is translated as CASSLRGLGEQFF.

The sample holds a few counts of this clone. One end of the junction fails to match germline, which may point to a read error. V usage is TRBV11-2 and J usage is TRBJ2-1; TRBD1 aligns across 7 bases. The CDR3 sequence is 16 residues long. Germline CDR1 SGHAT, CDR2 FQNNGV. CDR3 sequence: CASSLETGKGMNEQFF. As DNA, the CDR3 is TGTGCCAGCAGCCTAGAGACAGGGAAGGGTATGAATGAGCAGTTCTTC.

The rearrangement uses TRBV29-1 and TRBJ2-5; maybe TRBD1 (5 bases). TRBJ2-7 explains the end of the DNA better; the J call may be wrong. The CDR3 contains 13 residues. CDR1 SQVTM and CDR2 ANQGSEA come from the germline V gene. In DNA, the CDR3 is TGCAGCGTCAACAGGTACGACTCCTACGAGCAGTACTTC. It is translated as CSVNRYDSYEQYF.

A few counts support this clone. The chain links TRBV11-2 to TRBJ1-1; 7 positions match TRBD1. CDR1 and CDR2 from the germline V gene are SGHAT and FQNNGV. The CDR3 is made up of 14 amino acids. The V segment lost 5 bases and the J segment 4 bases; nucleotides outside the gene matches: 7. The CDR3 nucleotides read TGTGCCAGCAGCCTCGTTACAGGGGCCACTGAAGCTTTCTTT. Its protein is CASSLVTGATEAFF.

This chain joins TRBV5-1 and TRBJ2-7; 12 nucleotides line up with TRBD1. This CDR3 has 14 amino acids. Germline loops: CDR1 SGHRS, CDR2 YFSETQ. V shed 4 bases, J shed 6 bases, and the junction held 5 bases outside the gene matches. This CDR3 is CASSPGTGGLEQYF. DNA for the CDR3: TGCGCCAGCAGCCCCGGGACAGGGGGCCTCGAGCAGTACTTC.

This clone was observed a handful of times. The chain couples TRBV30 to TRBJ1-2, with D possibly being TRBD1 (5 bases). Germline lookup yields CDR1 GTSNPN and CDR2 SVGIG (reference sequence). Trimming shortened V by 4 bases and J by 3 bases, and 9 bases separated the two germline ends. The CDR3 covers 12 residues. CDR3 protein: CAWTGIHYGYTF. For the CDR3, the DNA is TGTGCCTGGACAGGGATTCACTATGGCTACACCTTC.

This clone was recorded a few times. The CDR3 is CASSLGSSSYNEQFF. CDR3 sequence (DNA): TGCGCCAGCAGCTTGGGGTCTAGCTCCTACAATGAGCAGTTCTTC. This chain connects TRBV5-1 to TRBJ2-1, with no clear D. CDR1 SGHRS and CDR2 YFSETQ come from the germline V gene. V was trimmed by 0 bases and J by 0 bases, leaving 7 bases between them. The CDR3 sequence is 15 residues long.

This rearrangement joins TRBV21-1 to TRBJ2-7; TRBD2, the table's D call, lacks a check against the DNA. TRBV21-1 is noted as a pseudogene. The CDR3 extends over 17 amino acids. The CDR3 region has the DNA TGTGCCAACAAACTCGATAGGGGGGGAGGGCCAACCGACGAGCAGTACGTC. Its protein is CANKLDRGGGPTDEQYV.

The genes are TRBV11-3 and TRBJ2-3, with D perhaps matching TRBD1 (5 bases). V was clipped by 3 bases and J by 2 bases, with 18 bases between them. The CDR3 covers 17 residues. Germline values: CDR1 SGHNT, CDR2 YENEEA. The CDR3 bases are TGTGCCAGCAGCTTGGGCCTTGACAGCCAGAACACAGATACGCAGTATTTT. Residues: CASSLGLDSQNTDTQYF.